This T cell receptor beta chain was recovered during a study of post-analysis software for immune sequencing data. Details on this clonotype: The target antigen is unknown.

Germline CDR1 is SQVTM and CDR2 is ANQGSEA. The CDR3 consists of 14 residues. Trimming shortened V by 4 bases and J by 0 bases, and 11 bases separated the two germline ends. Libraries were made from TCR beta cDNA, and they carried unique molecular identifiers. Using its own MiXCR run on the PCR reads, TCRdb lists one record per CDR3 protein. The sample gives fewer than 700,000 distinct CDR3 sequences, roughly 46% of which show up once; 1.5% to 2% is in the top ten. Study results and limitations: Compared with controls, patients had more of about 5 TRBV segments, including TRBV5-6, TRBV5-1 and TRBV20-1. Controls showed significantly higher normalized Chao1 diversity than did multiple sclerosis patients.

The origin of this receptor is a girl aged 5 to 17 with multiple sclerosis. The material sequenced was blood. V is TRBV29-1 and J is TRBJ2-3, with D possibly TRBD2 on 6 matching bases. The CDR3 DNA follows: TGCAGCGTTGCGATAGCGGCAAGCACAGATACGCAGTATTTT. The encoded protein is CSVAIAASTDTQYF.